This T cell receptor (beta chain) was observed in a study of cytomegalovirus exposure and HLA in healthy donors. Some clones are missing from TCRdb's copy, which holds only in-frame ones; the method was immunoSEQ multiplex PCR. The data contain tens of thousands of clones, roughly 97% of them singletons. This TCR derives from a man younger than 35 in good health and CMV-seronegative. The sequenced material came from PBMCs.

This chain's CDR3 is CASSSPQDPNYGYTF. The CDR3 coding sequence is TGTGCCAGCAGTTCCCCACAGGACCCTAACTATGGCTACACCTTC. This rearrangement joins TRBV27 to TRBJ1-2, with D tentatively TRBD1 (5 bases). V lost 4 bases, J lost 0 bases, and 12 bases lay in between. Germline lookup yields CDR1 MNHEY and CDR2 SMNVEV (reference sequence). This CDR3 spans 15 amino acids.